This TCR beta chain was sequenced for a study of regulatory T cells in long-lasting Graves disease (dated by TCRdb to the early 2020s). A note on the overall study: Antithyroid drugs had been taken for less than 3 months by newly diagnosed Graves' disease patients. This study used TCR sequencing and RNA sequencing of peripheral blood to compare persistent Graves' disease patients against newly diagnosed Graves' disease patients. The study was conducted in China and was registered as a clinical trial. A total of 33 samples underwent TCR sequencing: some 13 from persistent and about 20 from newly diagnosed Graves' disease patients.

Library method: multiplex PCR. Sequencing was carried out with an Illumina HiSeq 4000. iRepertoire HTBI primers and Arm-PCR amplification of CDR3 regions were used to construct TCR beta libraries. PCR products were gel purified before sequencing. The authors processed their data as follows. A total of 62 TRBV and 14 TRBJ segments were identified across samples and were used for gene usage analysis of CDR3 amino acid clonotypes. Filtered high-quality paired reads were merged into contigs using COPE and FqMerger. Contigs were aligned with BLAST to IMGT TRBV, TRBD and TRBJ reference genes, and CDR3 was defined per IMGT. Highly expanded clones were defined as clonotypes with a frequency above 0.1%. Shannon entropy was used to measure repertoire diversity, and the Gini coefficient was used to measure V-J evenness. A clonotype found in more than one individual was treated as public. TCRdb trimmed public reads at Q25 via fastp, called clones via MiXCR and kept in-frame beta chains. Identical CDR3 protein sequences are pooled into one entry, listed with their most common genes and DNA. TCRdb's processing, not the study's, gives the V and J calls here. The table for this sample lists around 250,000 distinct CDR3 sequences; about 20% of them were counted only once. The ten most abundant clones make up 11% to 15% of the sample.

From the cysteine through the phenylalanine, the CDR3 covers 15 amino acids. Just CDR3 DNA is preserved here, 45 bases in frame from base 1. CDR1 and CDR2 are drawn from the germline V gene: SNHLY, FYNNEI. Trimming takes 8 bases off V and 7 bases off J; junction bases not matched to a gene: 12. Taken with the paper, the label for time point translates to: newly diagnosed GD, antithyroid drugs for less than 3 months. RNA was extracted from PBMCs in TRIzol for both TCR sequencing and RNA sequencing. Graves' disease was diagnosed according to American Thyroid Association guidelines. The patients came from an endocrinology department in Xi'an, China. Each patient gave approximately 10 milliliters of peripheral blood, collected in an EDTA anticoagulant tube. Ficoll Paque Plus density gradient separation was used to isolate PBMCs, and no further T cell sorting was done. RNA quality was checked with an Agilent 2100 Bioanalyzer and agarose gel, and concentration with a NanoDrop 2000.

Broad study findings and their caveats: Preferential use of TRBV28, TRBJ1-2 and TRBJ2-5 was observed in persistent disease, whereas TRBV20-1 and TRBJ2-1 were favored in newly diagnosed disease. Sequencing and analysis were limited to the TCR beta chain. As a limitation, the authors acknowledged that the small sample size may reduce accuracy. Compared with newly diagnosed patients, patients with persistent Graves' disease had lower TCR Shannon entropy and fewer highly expanded clones, which suggests clonal expansion. A larger number of public clonotypes was shared among persistent patients (about 2,700) than among newly diagnosed patients (roughly 970). Because the primary lesion, thyroid tissue, could not be accessed, the study looked at peripheral blood alone.

Details on this clonotype: Its antigen is currently not known. No qualities accompany the bases; no much larger clone lies one base away.

The data also belong to a second study, concerning T cells in Graves' hyperthyroidism and ophthalmopathy. As described in the second report: Graves' hyperthyroidism was defined as stable when no progression to ophthalmopathy occurred over 18 months of follow-up. Hyperthyroidism patients were aged 18 to 65 years and newly diagnosed, with disease duration of less than 2 months. The study excluded patients with uncontrolled infections, other autoimmune diseases, pregnancy or lactation. Diagnoses were based on clinical symptoms, serum thyroxine and TRAb, thyroid ultrasound and orbital computed tomography. For the first round of RT-PCR on the TCR CDR3, the HTBI primer set was used together with the Qiagen OneStep RT-PCR kit. Most expanded thyroid clonotypes (frequency above 0.001) were also found in blood, which suggests that blood repertoires may mirror thyroid immune responses. In cross-validation, a model built on a 13 V-J signature told ophthalmopathy apart from stable hyperthyroidism with 85% to 90% sensitivity and about 81% specificity, and in testing the same model reached 80%/75%. In validation, the model predicted progression to ophthalmopathy a median of around 6.5 months before onset, with roughly 68% sensitivity and 72.22% specificity. TCR V-J signatures able to tell the groups apart were searched for in a discovery cohort of some 97 patients, of whom more than 40 had Graves' ophthalmopathy and around 57 had stable Graves' hyperthyroidism. Prospective prediction of ophthalmopathy was tested in an independent validation cohort of about 19 hyperthyroidism patients and 17 patients who later progressed to ophthalmopathy. The 90 or so discovery patients were randomly split 7:3 into training and test sets. In addition, the study compared T-cell repertoires in thyroid tissue and in blood from several Graves' hyperthyroidism patients. Following sampling, methimazole starting at 30 mg daily was given to hyperthyroidism patients, and high-dose intravenous methylprednisolone was given to ophthalmopathy patients. The libraries were constructed in a second round of multiplex PCR and then size-selected and purified. Sequencing of the libraries was done on an Illumina HiSeq2000 using paired-end 100 bp reads. Raw data were processed with SOAPnuke, discarding reads with adapters, uncalled bases, mean Phred below 15, or no exact constant-primer or identifier match. High-quality paired reads were merged using COPE v1.2.5, and each unique nucleotide sequence was defined as a clonotype. MiTCR v1.1 was used to align clonotypes to the IMGT TRBV, TRBD and TRBJ reference segments. The analysis was restricted to V-J combinations with a frequency above 0.0001, which together covered 99.2% of the repertoires. A TCS score was defined as the ratio of F50 (clonal expansion) to E x V (chaos), with BLOSUM62-based TCRdist applied between CDR3 peptides within each V-J. Welch's t-statistics and random forest reduced around 520 V-J features to about 13, which were used in a naive Bayes classifier (R e1071). Sample size was not statistically predetermined, and blinding of investigators to group allocation was not performed. According to the paper, TCR Vbeta CDR3 sequencing was carried out on 120 to 150 peripheral blood samples, which came from around 43 ophthalmopathy, 80 or so hyperthyroidism and around 17 progressor patients.

The sequence was collected from a woman aged 25 to 39 with Graves disease. Donor details come from another sample of the same person, matched by shared clones. This sequence uses TRBV2 and TRBJ2-4; 9 middle bases align to TRBD1. The input for sequencing was peripheral blood mononuclear cells (PBMCs), taken at new diagnosis, from a patient treated with antithyroid drugs. The CDR3 amino acid sequence is: CASGSRGTGSNIQYF. The DNA sequence is given as TGTGCCAGCGGCAGTAGAGGGACAGGGAGTAACATTCAGTACTTC.